The 19 T cell receptor beta chains presented below share a single source sample, sequenced in a study of shared T cell receptors in the human thymus. Some clones are missing from TCRdb's copy, which holds only in-frame ones; the method was immunoSEQ multiplex PCR. The sample yields approximately 760,000 clones, approximately 83% seen once. These same data were also listed under a study on human thymus T cells.

The sample taken for sequencing was thymocytes. The origin of the receptors is a girl under two years old with a congenital heart defect.

The chain uses TRBV5-1 and TRBJ2-7; D gene uncertain. The ends were cut back, 4 bases at V and 2 bases at J, with 16 bases in the middle. The CDR3 consists of 15 residues. CDR1 is SGHRS, CDR2 YFSETQ, per germline. CDR3 in amino acids: CASSPRECTPYEQYF. The CDR3 nucleotides read TGCGCCAGCAGCCCGCGTGAGTGTACCCCCTACGAGCAGTACTTC.

This chain joins TRBV6-1 and TRBJ1-2; 10 nucleotides align to TRBD1. Germline V gives CDR1 MNHNS, CDR2 SASEGT. Germline trimming cut 0 bases from V and 4 bases from J; bases unmatched to any gene: 8. The CDR3 runs 17 residues. DNA for the CDR3: TGTGCCAGCAGTGAAGCGGAACTGAGGGACAGGGGCTATGGCTACACCTTC. This translates into CASSEAELRDRGYGYTF.

As concerns this clone: Other nucleotide sequences from this sample produce the same CDR3. V and J are TRBV7-9 and TRBJ2-1; D gene uncertain. Germline lookup yields CDR1 SEHNR and CDR2 FQNEAQ (reference sequence). The CDR3 loop spans 13 amino acids. Between the trimmed V and J ends, which lost 5 bases and 4 bases, there was a span of 9 bases. The CDR3 is CASSPTDYNEQFF. In nucleotides, the CDR3 is TGTGCCAGCAGCCCAACAGATTACAATGAGCAGTTCTTC.

The sample holds a few counts of this clone. CDR3 region: CASSLETHTDSVQPQHF. The CDR3, as DNA: TGTGCCAGCAGCTTAGAAACACACACAGATTCGGTGCAGCCCCAGCATTTT. This chain connects TRBV7-2 to TRBJ1-5, with D hard to call. Trimming removed 1 base from V and 7 bases from J, with 20 bases in between. The CDR3 runs 17 residues. The germline V gene has CDR1 SGHTA and CDR2 FQGNSA.

This clone showed up just once. V is TRBV7-8 and J is TRBJ2-1, with TRBD2 matching 10 bases. Germline CDR1 reads SGHVS; CDR2 reads FQNEAQ. V lost 1 base, J lost 4 bases, and 7 bases stayed unmatched. This CDR3 has 17 residues. The chain's CDR3 is CASSLVSGGASYNEQFF. CDR3 DNA sequence: TGTGCCAGCAGCTTAGTCAGCGGGGGGGCCTCTTACAATGAGCAGTTCTTC.

This chain links TRBV6-6 with TRBJ1-2; 7 positions agree with TRBD1. The germline V gene encodes CDR1 MNHNY and CDR2 SVGAGI (reference sequence). The CDR3 consists of 13 residues. With V trimmed by 5 bases and J by 2 bases, 2 bases remained unmatched. Written as DNA, the CDR3 is TGTGCCAGCAGTCCGGGACAGAACTATGGCTACACCTTC. Protein product: CASSPGQNYGYTF.

The rearrangement joins TRBV12-5 to TRBJ2-1; 7 nucleotides align to TRBD1. With V trimmed by 3 bases and J by 2 bases, 4 bases remained unmatched. The CDR3 is made up of 15 amino acids. Per germline, CDR1 LGHNT and CDR2 FRNRAP. This chain's CDR3 is CASGLGQAAYNEQFF. CDR3 nucleotides: TGTGCTAGTGGTTTAGGACAGGCCGCCTACAATGAGCAGTTCTTC. The entire variable domain, with the rest obtained from reference TRBV12-5 and TRBJ2-1, is as follows: DARVTQTPRHKVTEMGQEVTMRCQPILGHNTVFWYRQTMMQGLELLAYFRNRAPLDDSGMPKDRFSAEMPDATLATLKIQPSEPRDSAVYFCASGLGQAAYNEQFFGPGTRLTVL.

V is TRBV5-1 and J is TRBJ1-6; the D gene is possibly TRBD1 (6 bases). The CDR3 runs to 16 residues. Trimming pared 1 base from V and 7 bases from J, leaving 15 bases between. Germline CDR1 SGHRS, CDR2 YFSETQ. The CDR3 nucleotides are TGCGCCAGCAGCTTGAGCACAAGGGGGTGGAATTCACCCCTCCACTTT. It specifies CASSLSTRGWNSPLHF. Looking up the rest from reference TRBV5-1 and TRBJ1-6 gives the full variable domain: KAGVTQTPRYLIKTRGQQVTLSCSPISGHRSVSWYQQTPGQGLQFLFEYFSETQRNKGNFPGRFSGRQFSNSRSEMNVSTLELGDSALYLCASSLSTRGWNSPLHFGNGTRLTVT.

The chain recombines TRBV6-7 with TRBJ2-2; the D gene is possibly TRBD2 (6 bases). TRBV6-7 carries the ORF label, with uncertain function. The CDR3 consists of 21 residues. Trimming took off 2 bases at V and 1 base at J, with 26 bases between the two ends. The CDR3 nucleotides read TGTGCCAGCAGTTACCCCACCGCCCCAATTATCTGGCGGGGGAACACCGGGGAGCTGTTTTTT. This sequence encodes CASSYPTAPIIWRGNTGELFF.

This clone occurred a few times. V usage is TRBV27 and J usage is TRBJ2-7; 11 bases are a match to TRBD1. Germline V gives CDR1 MNHEY, CDR2 SMNVEV (reference sequence). The CDR3 covers 14 residues. The trim removed 3 bases at V and 6 bases at J, leaving 4 bases unmatched. The CDR3 bases are TGTGCCAGCAGTTTCCGGACAGGGGGCATCGAGCAGTACTTC. It translates to CASSFRTGGIEQYF.

The gene calls are TRBV2 and TRBJ2-1, with a tentative D call TRBD2 (6 bases). The germline V and J ends were trimmed by 2 bases and 0 bases, with 8 bases remaining between them. The germline gives CDR1 SNHLY, CDR2 FYNNEI. This CDR3 region has 15 residues. The CDR3: CASSERGNSYNEQFF. As DNA, the CDR3 is TGTGCCAGCAGTGAACGGGGGAACTCCTACAATGAGCAGTTCTTC.

The chain carries TRBV15 and TRBJ1-4; maybe TRBD1 (6 bases). Trimming pared 3 bases from V and 1 base from J, leaving 15 bases between. The CDR3 extends over 17 amino acids. Germline V gene lookup returns CDR1 LNHNV and CDR2 YYDKDF (reference sequence). The CDR3 bases are TGTGCCACCAGCAGGCTCCCGGGACAAAAAACTAATGAAAAACTGTTTTTT. Its translation: CATSRLPGQKTNEKLFF.

The genes are TRBV5-4 and TRBJ1-2; no clear D. Germline lookup yields CDR1 SGHNT and CDR2 YYREEE (reference sequence). The V gene lost 6 bases and the J gene lost 3 bases, with 18 bases spanning the gap. The CDR3 runs to 15 residues. This chain's CDR3 is CASTRFFGEDYGYTF. CDR3 sequence (DNA): TGTGCCAGCACCCGATTTTTTGGGGAGGACTATGGCTACACCTTC.

This chain joins TRBV19 and TRBJ2-5; D unresolved. The CDR3 length is 14 residues. Germline CDR1 LNHDA, CDR2 SQIVND (reference sequence). V lost 7 bases to trimming and J lost 3 bases, with 15 bases between them. For the CDR3, the DNA is TGTGCCAGTAAGAACGGTGGCGGAAAAGAGACCCAGTACTTC. Its translation: CASKNGGGKETQYF.

In this sample, this clone turned up once. V is TRBV6-6 and J is TRBJ1-1; TRBD1 might be the D (5 bases). The V end lost 6 bases, the J end lost 5 bases, and 10 bases lay between the germline ends. Germline assignment: CDR1 MNHNY and CDR2 SVGAGI (reference sequence). The CDR3 loop spans 12 amino acids. The CDR3 loop reads CASRPGGTEAFF. CDR3 DNA: TGTGCCAGCAGACCTGGGGGGACTGAAGCTTTCTTT.

This sequence joins TRBV25-1 and TRBJ1-4; perhaps TRBD1 as D (5 bases). From germline, CDR1 is MGHDK and CDR2 SYGVNS. The CDR3 sequence is 17 residues long. The V end was cut by 3 bases, the J end by 3 bases, with 17 bases between. The DNA of the CDR3 is TGTGCCAGCAGTGACCCTGGAGGGGCGCATGCTAATGAAAAACTGTTTTTT. It yields the protein CASSDPGGAHANEKLFF.

The chain couples TRBV28 to TRBJ1-5; tentatively, D is TRBD1 (5 bases). Trimming shortened V by 1 base and J by 7 bases, and 17 bases separated the two germline ends. Germline V gives CDR1 MDHEN, CDR2 SYDVKM. The CDR3 has 16 amino acids. Here the CDR3 DNA reads TGTGCCAGCAGTTTATACAATGCCAGGGTCGGGCAGCCCCAGCATTTT. Translation gives CASSLYNARVGQPQHF.

The V call is TRBV14, the J call TRBJ1-2; tentatively, D is TRBD1 (5 bases). The CDR3 is made up of 16 amino acids. Germline V gives CDR1 SGHDN, CDR2 FVKESK. With 2 bases removed from V and 2 bases from J, the gap between germline ends came to 15 bases. For the CDR3, the DNA is TGTGCCAGCAGCCAAACCGACAGCGCCAAAAACTATGGCTACACCTTC. It specifies CASSQTDSAKNYGYTF. Using reference TRBV14 and TRBJ1-2 for the parts outside the CDR3, the full variable domain is EAGVTQFPSHSVIEKGQTVTLRCDPISGHDNLYWYRRVMGKEIKFLLHFVKESKQDESGMPNNRFLAERTGGTYSTLKVQPAELEDSGVYFCASSQTDSAKNYGYTFGSGTRLTVV.

The gene calls are TRBV14 and TRBJ2-3; D gene unclear. The CDR3 runs to 16 residues. Per germline, CDR1 SGHDN and CDR2 FVKESK. The ends were cut back, 3 bases at V and 0 bases at J, with 13 bases in the middle. CDR3 in amino acids: CASSHSFEASTDTQYF. The CDR3 nucleotides are TGTGCCAGCAGCCATTCGTTCGAGGCGAGCACAGATACGCAGTATTTT.